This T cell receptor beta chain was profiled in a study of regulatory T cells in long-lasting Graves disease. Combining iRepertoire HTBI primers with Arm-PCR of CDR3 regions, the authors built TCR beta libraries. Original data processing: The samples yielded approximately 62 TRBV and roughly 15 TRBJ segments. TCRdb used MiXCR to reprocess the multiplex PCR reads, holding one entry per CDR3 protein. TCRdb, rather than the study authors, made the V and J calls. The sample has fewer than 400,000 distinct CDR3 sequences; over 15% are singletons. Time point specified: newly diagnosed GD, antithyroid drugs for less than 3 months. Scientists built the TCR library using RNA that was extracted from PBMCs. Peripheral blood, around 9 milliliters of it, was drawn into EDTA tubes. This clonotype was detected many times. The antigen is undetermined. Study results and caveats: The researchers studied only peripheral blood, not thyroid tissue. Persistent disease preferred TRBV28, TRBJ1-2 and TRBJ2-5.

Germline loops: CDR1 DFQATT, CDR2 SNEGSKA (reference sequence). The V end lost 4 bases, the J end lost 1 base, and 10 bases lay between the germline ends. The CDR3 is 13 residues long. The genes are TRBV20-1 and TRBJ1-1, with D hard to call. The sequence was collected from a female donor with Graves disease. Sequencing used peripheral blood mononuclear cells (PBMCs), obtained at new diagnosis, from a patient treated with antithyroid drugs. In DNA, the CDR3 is TGCAGTGCTACTAGCCCAGCGAACACTGAAGCTTTCTTT. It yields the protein CSATSPANTEAFF.